The T cell receptor (beta chain) under discussion was sequenced for a study of cytomegalovirus exposure and HLA in healthy donors. The overall study: The 100 to 150 validation repertoires matched the approximately 700 first-cohort repertoires in platform, a later analysis reported. The study, taken as a whole, reports: Reports showed the classifier diagnosing cytomegalovirus status with high specificity and sensitivity. Rarity marked most TCR sequences, yet some public TCRs occurred in many donors.

TCRdb's copy holds only in-frame clones and misses some; the assay was immunoSEQ multiplex PCR. The sample lists fewer than 120,000 clones; 85% to 90% were seen once. Concerning this clone: What it binds is unknown.

Trimming took 1 base from V and 2 from J; bases not matched to a gene: 5. CDR3 length: 17 amino acids. Germline CDR1 SGHTA, CDR2 FQGNSA. This chain uses TRBV7-2 with TRBJ2-3; TRBD2 agrees at 11 bases. This TCR was sampled from a woman aged 25 to 39 in good health and CMV-seropositive. Sequenced: PBMCs. CDR3 sequence reads: CASSLEVGLADTDTQYF. The DNA of the CDR3 is TGTGCCAGCAGCTTAGAGGTGGGACTAGCGGACACAGATACGCAGTATTTT.